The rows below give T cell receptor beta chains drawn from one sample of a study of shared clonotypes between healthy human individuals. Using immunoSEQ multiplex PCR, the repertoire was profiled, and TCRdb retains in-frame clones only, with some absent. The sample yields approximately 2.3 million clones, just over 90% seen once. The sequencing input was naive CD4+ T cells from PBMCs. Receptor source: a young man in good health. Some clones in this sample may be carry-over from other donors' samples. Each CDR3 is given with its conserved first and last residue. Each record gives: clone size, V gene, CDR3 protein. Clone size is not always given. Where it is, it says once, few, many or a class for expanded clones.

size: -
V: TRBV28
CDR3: CASSPPRTGSRYTF

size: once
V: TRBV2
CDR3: CASNEGVDTGELFF

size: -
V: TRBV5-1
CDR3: CASSFRWLAGVGSNTGELFF

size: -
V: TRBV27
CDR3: CASSARGETQYF

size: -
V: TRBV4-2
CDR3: CASSQVGTNYGYTF

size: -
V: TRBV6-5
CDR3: CATRAGGSLLEQYF

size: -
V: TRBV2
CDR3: CASSARDRGLDGYTF

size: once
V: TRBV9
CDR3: CASSVGVGTTLSGNNEQFF

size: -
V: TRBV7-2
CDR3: CASTSGRGGEQYF

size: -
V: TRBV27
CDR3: CASSRTGSRIYEQYF

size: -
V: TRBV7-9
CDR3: CASSLGQGEYGYTF

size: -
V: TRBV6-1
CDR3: CASSGNKQVWGLQDGYTF

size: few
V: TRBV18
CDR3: CASSPQGSANTGELFF

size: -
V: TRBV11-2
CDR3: CASSALAGSKTDTQYF

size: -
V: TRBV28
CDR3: CASSSHQGAEAFF

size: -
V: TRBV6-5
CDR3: CASSYHGAVSYEQYF

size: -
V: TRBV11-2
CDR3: CASSSRGLAGAQETQYF

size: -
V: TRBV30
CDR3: CAWSVLGAGELFF

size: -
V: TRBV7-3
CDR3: CASSPPGNMGGEQFF

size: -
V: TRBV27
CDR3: CASSRDRENYGYTF

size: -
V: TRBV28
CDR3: CASSETLAGGGNEQFF